Listed below are T cell receptor beta chains from one sample, sequenced in a study of blood T cells in healthy people across ages. TCRdb ran MiXCR on the 5' RACE reads and lists one entry per CDR3 protein. The sample holds hundreds of thousands of distinct CDR3 sequences, 40% to 50% seen once. Sequences were obtained from blood. The receptors shown here come from a man aged 60-69 years in good health. The CDR3 runs from the conserved cysteine through the conserved F or W. D genes are given only for firm matches. Clone size is not always given. Where it is, it says once, few, many or a class for expanded clones.

>.|TRBV20-1|18|.|TRBJ2-1
TGCAGTGCTAGAGATCCCAGGGGGGCGGGGGCCAACTACAATGAGCAGTTCTTC
CSARDPRGAGANYNEQFF
>many|TRBV4-1|15|TRBD2|TRBJ2-5
TGCGCCAGCAGCCAAGACGGGGGGTCCCAAGAGACCCAGTACTTC
CASSQDGGSQETQYF
>.|TRBV7-9|12|.|TRBJ2-1
TGTGCCAGCAGCTTACTTTACAATGAGCAGTTCTTC
CASSLLYNEQFF
>.|TRBV20-1|12|.|TRBJ2-3
TGCAGTGCTATGAGGGGCACAGATACGCAGTATTTT
CSAMRGTDTQYF
>few|TRBV25-1|14|.|TRBJ2-3
TGTGCCAGCATAGGGATCGGAGGTACAGATACGCAGTATTTT
CASIGIGGTDTQYF
>few|TRBV30|12|.|TRBJ2-7
TGTGCCTGGAGTCTCGGGGGACACGAGCAGTACTTC
CAWSLGGHEQYF
>many|TRBV6-5|16|TRBD1|TRBJ2-7
TGTGCCAGCAGCCGCATCCCACCTGGACAGGGAGGCGAGCAGTACTTC
CASSRIPPGQGGEQYF
>.|TRBV6-5|15|.|TRBJ2-2
TGTGCCAGCAGTTCCGAGTTCAGGGTCGCCGGGGAGCTGTTTTTT
CASSSEFRVAGELFF
>.|TRBV13|15|.|TRBJ1-2
TGTGCCACCCCCGATTATCAGGGGAAGTACTATGGCTACACCTTC
CATPDYQGKYYGYTF
>many|TRBV4-2|15|.|TRBJ2-5
TGTGCCAGCAGCCAGAACCGGGAAAGCGCGGAGACCCAGTACTTC
CASSQNRESAETQYF
>.|TRBV12-3/TRBV12-4|14|TRBD1|TRBJ2-4
TGTGCCAGCAGTTCCGACAGGGTGAAAAACATTCAGTACTTC
CASSSDRVKNIQYF
>.|TRBV28|15|TRBD1|TRBJ2-7
TGTGCCAGCAGTTTTGCTGGGACAGCCGACTACGAGCAGTACTTC
CASSFAGTADYEQYF
>few|TRBV4-1|14|TRBD1|TRBJ1-4
TGCGCCAGCAGCGGGGACAGCAGTAATGAAAAACTGTTTTTT
CASSGDSSNEKLFF
>.|TRBV18|17|.|TRBJ2-6
TGTGCCAGCTCACCATTGCACGGCGAAGCTGGGGCCAACGTCCTGACTTTC
CASSPLHGEAGANVLTF
>.|TRBV15|14|.|TRBJ2-5
TGTGCCACCAGCCCCGACCCACTAGCAGCGACCCAGTACTTC
CATSPDPLAATQYF
>few|TRBV11-3|15|.|TRBJ2-3
TGTGCCAGCAGACCCTCATGGGGTCGGACAGATACGCAGTATTTT
CASRPSWGRTDTQYF
>.|TRBV18|19|.|TRBJ2-2
TGTGCCAGCTCACCACAGGCTGTCAGGACAAGGGTGAACACCGGGGAGCTGTTTTTT
CASSPQAVRTRVNTGELFF
>.|TRBV25-1|18|TRBD1|TRBJ1-6
TGTGCCAGCAGTGAACTGGCCCCGGGACAGGGGGAGAATTCACCCCTCCACTTT
CASSELAPGQGENSPLHF
>once|TRBV5-1|17|TRBD1|TRBJ1-5
TGCGCCAGCAGCTTGGCCCCGGGACAGGGAAGTAATCAGCCCCAGCATTTT
CASSLAPGQGSNQPQHF
>few|TRBV7-2|15|.|TRBJ2-3
TGTGCCAGCAGCTTAATGCTAGCCGCAACAGATACGCAGTATTTT
CASSLMLAATDTQYF
>many|TRBV15|15|.|TRBJ2-5
TGTGCCACCAGCAGAGATGGAGCTGGACGAGAGACCCAGTACTTC
CATSRDGAGRETQYF
>.|TRBV6-2/TRBV6-3|14|.|TRBJ2-5
TGTGCCAGCCACGATCGGAGGGAGCCCGAGACCCAGTACTTC
CASHDRREPETQYF
>.|TRBV12-3/TRBV12-4|15|TRBD1|TRBJ1-1
TGTGCCAGCAGTCTCGGGTGGACAGGCGGAACTGAAGCTTTCTTT
CASSLGWTGGTEAFF
>few|TRBV18|15|.|TRBJ1-2
TGTGCCAGCTCACTTCGACAGGAACCTAACTATGGCTACACCTTC
CASSLRQEPNYGYTF
>.|TRBV7-2|17|TRBD1|TRBJ2-7
TGTGCCAGCAGCTCAGGGTTATTAGGGACAGGGGTTCACGAGCAGTACTTC
CASSSGLLGTGVHEQYF
>.|TRBV5-1|14|.|TRBJ1-4
TGCGCCAGCAGCCGCGATACTACTAATGAAAAACTGTTTTTT
CASSRDTTNEKLFF
>.|TRBV20-1|13|.|TRBJ1-5
TGCAGTGCTACCGAGACAGCGAATCAGCCCCAGCATTTT
CSATETANQPQHF
>many|TRBV12-3/TRBV12-4|15|TRBD1|TRBJ1-1
TGTGCCAGCAGTAGGGACCGGGACAGGGTAACTGAAGCTTTCTTT
CASSRDRDRVTEAFF
>.|TRBV6-2/TRBV6-3|14|.|TRBJ2-7
TGTGCCAGCAGTTATGAGGCAGGCGTACGCGAGCAGTACTTC
CASSYEAGVREQYF
>few|TRBV5-4|16|TRBD2|TRBJ2-5
TGTGCCAGCAGCCAGCCTAGCGGGGGGGCTCGGGAGACCCAGTACTTC
CASSQPSGGARETQYF
>once|TRBV6-1|15|.|TRBJ2-5
TGTGCCAGCAGTGAAGCGCTTTACACAGAAGAGACCCAGTACTTC
CASSEALYTEETQYF
>.|TRBV6-5|12|TRBD1|TRBJ1-2
TGTGCCAGCAGAACAGGGGCGGGAGGCTACACCTTC
CASRTGAGGYTF
>few|TRBV11-2|16|.|TRBJ2-5
TGTGCCAGCAGCCCCTCGTCTGGACTTAGTTCGGAGACCCAGTACTTC
CASSPSSGLSSETQYF
>.|TRBV7-9|12|.|TRBJ1-2
TGTGCCGGATCGCGCGGGGACTATGGCTACACCTTC
CAGSRGDYGYTF
>.|TRBV2|15|.|TRBJ2-1
TGTGCCGGCAGTGTTGACTTCAGCTCCTGCAATGAGCAGTTCTTC
CAGSVDFSSCNEQFF
>.|TRBV28|14|TRBD1|TRBJ1-2
TGTGCCAGCAGTTTTCAGGGGGCGCGCTATGGCTACACCTTC
CASSFQGARYGYTF
>many|TRBV7-2|14|.|TRBJ2-1
TGTGCCAGCAACTCCAAGGGTAGCGGCCATGAGCAGTTCTTC
CASNSKGSGHEQFF
>.|TRBV3-1|16|TRBD2|TRBJ2-4
TGTGCCAGCAGCCCAAGGACTAGCGGGGGCCAAAACATTCAGTACTTC
CASSPRTSGGQNIQYF
>many|TRBV5-1|13|TRBD1|TRBJ1-1
TGTGCCAGCAGTCTCAGGGGGGGTACTGAAGCTTTCTTT
CASSLRGGTEAFF
>once|TRBV6-5|18|.|TRBJ2-3
TGTGCCAGCAGTTCACCCGGGACAAGTCCCGTTAGCACAGATACGCAGTATTTT
CASSSPGTSPVSTDTQYF
>.|TRBV4-1|17|TRBD1|TRBJ1-5
TGCGCCAGCAGCCAAGTCGTGCTTGGGACAGGCCATCAGCCCCAGCATTTT
CASSQVVLGTGHQPQHF
>.|TRBV7-2|14|.|TRBJ1-6
TGTGCCAGCAGCTTAGGGGACGTCACTTCTAAGTTCCACTTT
CASSLGDVTSKFHF
>.|TRBV20-1|15|TRBD1|TRBJ1-2
TGCAGTGCTAGAGATGGCGGGACAGGGTACTATGGCTACACCTTC
CSARDGGTGYYGYTF
>few|TRBV29-1|13|.|TRBJ2-5
TGCAGCGTAGCCCCCCGGACCCAAGAGACCCAGTACTTC
CSVAPRTQETQYF
>.|TRBV7-2|15|.|TRBJ2-6
TGTGCCAGCAGCTTAGCTAGTCCTGGGGCCAACGTCCTGACTTTC
CASSLASPGANVLTF
>.|TRBV15|14|.|TRBJ2-1
TGTGCCACCAGCAGACCTCGCGGATACAATGAGCAGTTCTTC
CATSRPRGYNEQFF
>few|TRBV4-3|14|.|TRBJ2-2
TGCGCCAGCAGCCAAGTTCGAGGGACCGGGGAGCTGTTTTTT
CASSQVRGTGELFF
>.|TRBV3-1|14|.|TRBJ1-1
TGTGCCAGCAGCCAATCATGGGGGGACACTGAAGCTTTCTTT
CASSQSWGDTEAFF
>.|TRBV29-1|10|.|TRBJ2-1
TGCAGCGTTGGGGTTGTTGAGCAGTTCTTC
CSVGVVEQFF
>.|TRBV15|14|.|TRBJ1-1
TGTGCCACCAGAAGAAAACAGGTGAACACTGAAGCTTTCTTT
CATRRKQVNTEAFF
>few|TRBV6-1|15|.|TRBJ2-4
TGTGCCAGCACGGGCTTCTGGCTAGCCAAAAACATTCAGTACTTC
CASTGFWLAKNIQYF
>.|TRBV7-9|14|TRBD2|TRBJ2-3
TGTGCCAGCAGCTCCCGAAATAGCGGGGATACGCAGTATTTT
CASSSRNSGDTQYF
>.|TRBV20-1|16|.|TRBJ1-6
TGCAGTGCTAGAGATTGGGCAGGGGCGGCTGATTCACCCCTCCACTTT
CSARDWAGAADSPLHF
>.|TRBV4-3|15|.|TRBJ1-6
TGCGCCAGCAGCCAAGATGGGGGGCAGTCATCACCCCCCCACTTT
CASSQDGGQSSPPHF